This T cell receptor beta chain appears in the sequencing data of a study of shared clonotypes between healthy human individuals. Sequenced by immunoSEQ multiplex PCR; TCRdb stores in-frame clones only, minus some. The data contain about 470,000 clones, about 85% of them singletons. Overall study results and limits: The small donor group covered limited genetic and exposure diversity.

Details on this clone: As yet, its antigen is unknown.

Germline CDR1 ENHRY, CDR2 SYGVKD. The CDR3 contains 14 residues. Trimming shortened V by 5 bases and J by 6 bases, and 16 bases separated the two germline ends. This sequence joins TRBV10-3 and TRBJ2-5; tentative D call: TRBD1 (6 bases). The receptor's source is a woman aged 40 to 55 in good health. Some clones in this sample may be carry-over from other donors' samples. The material sequenced was PBMCs. CDR3 DNA sequence: TGTGCCATCAGTAGCCCCGGGACACAAAAGACCCAGTACTTC. Amino acids: CAISSPGTQKTQYF.